One and the same sample provided the 2 T cell receptor beta chains below, sequenced in a study of blood T cell repertoires in COVID-19. Some clones are missing from TCRdb's copy, which holds only in-frame ones; the method was immunoSEQ multiplex PCR. The sample carries more than 300,000 clones, around 87% recorded once. The sequenced material came from peripheral blood. These receptor sequences come from a woman in her forties or fifties with COVID-19, enrolled during active disease.

The J gene is TRBJ2-1, the V gene TRBV7-4; the match to TRBD2 covers 11 bases. CDR3 length: 19 amino acids. Germline V gene lookup returns CDR1 SGHVT and CDR2 SQSDAQ. V lost 1 base and J lost 0; bases outside the gene matches: 8. CDR3 sequence (DNA): TGTGCCAGCAGCTTAGGGCTAGCGGGAGGAACCAGCTCCTACAATGAGCAGTTCTTC. This sequence encodes CASSLGLAGGTSSYNEQFF.

This clone has just one count. The V gene is TRBV6-5, the J gene TRBJ2-2; 9 positions match TRBD2. CDR3 length: 15 amino acids. The trim removed 8 bases at V and 0 bases at J, leaving 4 bases unmatched. CDR1 and CDR2 (germline): MNHEY, SVGAGI. In nucleotides, the CDR3 is TGTGCCAGCGTTAGCGGGAGCGCGAACACCGGGGAGCTGTTTTTT. Translating it yields CASVSGSANTGELFF.